This T cell receptor beta chain is drawn from a study of blood T cell repertoires in COVID-19. The V end lost 5 bases, the J end lost 5 bases, and 18 bases lay between the germline ends. Germline CDR1 is SGHTA and CDR2 is FQGNSA. The CDR3 has 15 residues. Measured with immunoSEQ multiplex PCR; TCRdb has only the in-frame clones, and not every one. Among approximately 39,000 clones listed, 90% to 95% were seen once. This clone was seen just once. Material: peripheral blood. The TCR originated in a human donor with active COVID-19. The donor label of this sample is uncertain. This rearrangement joins TRBV7-2 to TRBJ2-5, with D perhaps matching TRBD1 (7 bases). The CDR3 sequence: CASSQRQGGQETQYF. In nucleotides, the CDR3 is TGTGCCAGCAGCCAAAGACAGGGAGGTCAGGAGACCCAGTACTTC.